The 20 T cell receptor beta chains presented below share a single source sample, sequenced in a study of blood T cell repertoires in COVID-19. Some clones are missing from TCRdb's copy, which holds only in-frame ones; the method was immunoSEQ multiplex PCR. The table has roughly 70,000 clones, around nine tenths seen once; the top ten hold approximately 19%. The sample was peripheral blood. The receptors were sampled from a woman of 80 years or more with acute or convalescent COVID-19.

The V call is TRBV7-9, the J call TRBJ1-6; possible D gene TRBD1, 6 bases. Between the trimmed V and J ends, which lost 8 bases and 10 bases, there was a span of 21 bases. The CDR3 contains 15 residues. The V gene's germline CDR1 is SEHNR and CDR2 FQNEAQ (reference sequence). CDR3 bases: TGTGCCAGCCTTGGACAGCCGGGGTCGGGGTCACCCCTCCACTTT. Its translation: CASLGQPGSGSPLHF.

The chain joins TRBV11-2 to TRBJ1-2; 8 bases agree with TRBD1. This CDR3 has 15 amino acids. Trimming cost V 4 bases and J 5 bases; bases outside gene matches: 9. Looked up from germline, CDR1 is SGHAT and CDR2 is FQNNGV. The CDR3 sequence: CASSSVRTGMYGYTF. CDR3 DNA: TGTGCCAGCAGCTCAGTGCGGACAGGGATGTATGGCTACACCTTC.

The rearrangement uses TRBV5-1 and TRBJ2-5; 10 positions match TRBD2. J lost 6 bases, V lost 0 bases, and 5 bases had no gene match. Germline CDR1 and CDR2: SGHRS and YFSETQ. This CDR3 has 15 residues. This CDR3 is CASSLGSSGSQTQYF. The CDR3 bases are TGCGCCAGCAGCTTGGGGTCTAGCGGGAGTCAGACCCAGTACTTC.

The chain recombines TRBV27 with TRBJ1-4; D perhaps matches TRBD1 (6 bases). The V end was cut by 5 bases, the J end by 6 bases, with 16 bases between. This CDR3 spans 15 amino acids. CDR1 is MNHEY, CDR2 SMNVEV, per germline (reference sequence). The CDR3: CASSPETGRDEKLFF. The DNA of the CDR3 is TGTGCCAGCAGTCCAGAGACAGGTCGAGATGAAAAACTGTTTTTT.

This clone was detected only a few times. The J gene is TRBJ2-7, the V gene TRBV7-9; 8 positions agree with TRBD1. Germline V gene data show CDR1 as SEHNR and CDR2 as FQNEAQ (reference sequence). V gave up 4 bases and J gave up 5 bases; unmatched junction bases: 10. The length of the CDR3 is 15 residues. The CDR3 reads CASSWGTGPWDEQYF. The CDR3 DNA is TGTGCCAGCAGCTGGGGGACAGGACCTTGGGACGAGCAGTACTTC.

The V and J genes are TRBV10-3 and TRBJ1-6; D possibly corresponds to TRBD1 (5 bases). V lost 0 bases and J 7 bases, leaving 19 bases between the germline ends. The CDR3 extends over 18 amino acids. Germline V gives CDR1 ENHRY, CDR2 SYGVKD. Here the CDR3 DNA reads TGTGCCATCAGTGAGTCGTTTAGGGGAGGGGACGGGAATTCACCCCTCCACTTT. Translation: CAISESFRGGDGNSPLHF.

The chain couples TRBV2 to TRBJ2-4, with 7 bases aligning to TRBD2. Germline-derived CDR1 and CDR2 are SNHLY and FYNNEI. The V and J ends lost 4 bases and 0 bases, in that order; junction bases with no gene match: 3. The CDR3 consists of 15 residues. CDR3 loop: CASSGRGVAKNIQYF. CDR3 sequence (DNA): TGTGCCAGCAGTGGTCGGGGGGTAGCCAAAAACATTCAGTACTTC. Complete variable domain (other parts from reference TRBV2 and TRBJ2-4): EPEVTQTPSHQVTQMGQEVILRCVPISNHLYFYWYRQILGQKVEFLVSFYNNEISEKSEIFDDQFSVERPDGSNFTLKIRSTKLEDSAMYFCASSGRGVAKNIQYFGAGTRLSVL.

This chain links TRBV28 with TRBJ2-7; 7 nucleotides agree with TRBD1. CDR1 and CDR2 from the germline V gene are MDHEN and SYDVKM. V was clipped by 6 bases and J by 0 bases; unmatched bases: 8. This CDR3 region has 15 residues. The CDR3 DNA follows: TGTGCCAGCAGAACAACAGGGGCGCTCTCCTACGAGCAGTACTTC. Its translation: CASRTTGALSYEQYF.

The gene calls are TRBV7-2 and TRBJ2-7; 7 bases line up with TRBD1. Germline CDR1 SGHTA, CDR2 FQGNSA. The CDR3 spans 14 residues. V lost 4 bases to trimming and J lost 4 bases; unmatched junction nucleotides: 7. This CDR3 reads CASSSNRGQYEQYF. CDR3 coding DNA: TGTGCCAGCAGCTCGAACAGGGGTCAGTACGAGCAGTACTTC.

The CDR3 DNA reads as TGTGCCAGCAGCTTGTCGACTAGCGGAGACAATGAGCAGTTCTTC. Translation: CASSLSTSGDNEQFF. The chain combines TRBV5-5 with TRBJ2-1, with 9 bases aligning to TRBD2. Germline V gene sequence: CDR1 SGHKS, CDR2 YYEKEE (reference sequence). This CDR3 has 15 amino acids. The V gene end was trimmed by 1 base and the J gene end by 5 bases; junction bases not matched to a gene: 4.

This chain uses TRBV4-1 with TRBJ1-2; tentative D call: TRBD1 (5 bases). Trimming took 4 bases from V and 4 from J, leaving 13 bases between them. This CDR3 has 14 residues. The germline V gene has CDR1 MGHRA and CDR2 YSYEKL. The CDR3 coding sequence is TGCGCCAGCAGCCCGATGACAGAGAGCTATGGCTACACCTTC. Encoded protein: CASSPMTESYGYTF.

V gene TRBV6-2 or TRBV6-3 combines with J gene TRBJ1-1; D is unclear. Germline-derived CDR1 and CDR2 are MNHEY and SVGEGT. The length of the CDR3 is 15 residues. V shed 7 bases and J shed 8 bases, with 23 bases lying between them. DNA of the CDR3: TGTGCCAGCACCCCTGACGGAAGGGCAGCGGGGGAAGCTTTCTTT. Protein product: CASTPDGRAAGEAFF.

The V gene is TRBV5-1, the J gene TRBJ2-7, with 9 nucleotides matching TRBD1. The CDR3 is 18 amino acids. Unmatched junction bases numbered 14, after V lost 4 bases and J lost 0 bases. CDR1 and CDR2 from the germline V gene are SGHRS and YFSETQ. CDR3 in DNA: TGCGCCAGCAGCAGACTGGGGATGGGACAGGGATTCTCCTACGAGCAGTACTTC. As protein: CASSRLGMGQGFSYEQYF.

This clone came up a few times. The chain joins TRBV9 to TRBJ1-6, with D perhaps TRBD1 (5 bases). The germline V gene encodes CDR1 SGDLS and CDR2 YYNGEE. This CDR3 region has 15 residues. The V gene lost 3 bases and the J gene lost 7 bases, with 14 bases spanning the gap. The CDR3 loop is CASSAAGRGNSPLHF. CDR3 nucleotides: TGTGCCAGCAGCGCCGCAGGGAGGGGAAATTCACCCCTCCACTTT.

The genes are TRBV29-1 and TRBJ1-3; 7 nucleotides align to TRBD1. Germline loops: CDR1 SQVTM, CDR2 ANQGSEA. There are 13 residues in the CDR3. The trim removed 7 bases at V and 3 bases at J, leaving 6 bases unmatched. CDR3 DNA sequence: TGCAGCGCAGGGGGGGGCAGTGGAAACACCATATATTTT. Protein: CSAGGGSGNTIYF.

The gene calls are TRBV11-2 and TRBJ1-1; D is uncertain. The germline V gene has CDR1 SGHAT and CDR2 FQNNGV. This CDR3 spans 14 amino acids. V dropped 5 bases and J dropped 1 base, with 11 bases sitting between them. The CDR3 spells CASSHRYSNTEAFF. CDR3 in DNA: TGTGCCAGCAGCCACCGATACTCGAACACTGAAGCTTTCTTT.

The chain joins TRBV27 to TRBJ1-2, with a tentative D call TRBD1 (6 bases). The ends were cut back, 6 bases at V and 4 bases at J, with 15 bases in the middle. The length of the CDR3 is 14 residues. Germline values: CDR1 MNHEY, CDR2 SMNVEV (reference sequence). The CDR3 spells CASRDRQDLYGYTF. The CDR3 DNA reads TGTGCCAGCAGGGATCGACAGGACCTCTATGGCTACACCTTC.

The chain combines TRBV2 with TRBJ1-5; 7 bases agree with TRBD1. V was clipped by 6 bases and J by 7 bases; unmatched bases: 9. This CDR3 is 14 amino acids long. Germline loops: CDR1 SNHLY, CDR2 FYNNEI. The CDR3 region has the DNA TGTGCCAGCAGAGAACAGGGGTTTTACCAGCCCCAGCATTTT. It specifies CASREQGFYQPQHF.

This sequence joins TRBV7-2 and TRBJ2-7; D is perhaps TRBD2 (5 bases). Germline V lookup: CDR1 SGHTA, CDR2 FQGNSA. The CDR3 contains 13 residues. V gave up 5 bases and J gave up 4 bases, with 12 bases separating them. CDR3 in DNA: TGTGCCAGCAGCACGGGAACTTTGTACGAGCAGTACTTC. Protein product: CASSTGTLYEQYF.

The chain employs TRBV4-1 and TRBJ2-1; TRBD2 is a possible D gene (5 bases). Germline CDR1 and CDR2: MGHRA and YSYEKL. The CDR3 loop spans 17 amino acids. V gave up 4 bases and J gave up 0 bases, with 16 bases separating them. The CDR3 sequence is CASSPDRGQSSYNEQFF. The CDR3 region has the DNA TGCGCCAGCAGCCCGGACCGGGGTCAGAGCTCCTACAATGAGCAGTTCTTC.